These T cell receptor beta chains were read from a single sample in a study of blood T cell repertoires in COVID-19. Sequencing used immunoSEQ multiplex PCR; TCRdb keeps in-frame clones, though not all of them. The top ten clones hold 10% to 15% of a sample with more than 95,000 clones, roughly 86% of them seen once. Material for sequencing was peripheral blood. These receptor sequences come from an older woman in a cohort sampled during active or convalescent COVID-19. CDR3s include the opening cysteine and the closing phenylalanine or tryptophan. Each record gives: clone size, D gene, J gene, V gene, CDR3 DNA, CDR3 protein. The D gene is left open where the match is weak. Some rows have no size entry. The others give once, few or many, or a class for an expanded clone.

abundance: -; d_gene: TRBD1; j_gene: TRBJ1-2; v_gene: TRBV4-1; CDR3nt: TGCGCCAGCAGCAACAGGGGGAAGTCTGACTATGGCTACACCTTC; CDR3aa: CASSNRGKSDYGYTF
abundance: -; d_gene: TRBD1; j_gene: TRBJ2-7; v_gene: TRBV9; CDR3nt: TGTGCCAGCAGCGCGTCAGGGGGCGGCCGGGGCATCCACGAGCAGTACTTC; CDR3aa: CASSASGGGRGIHEQYF
abundance: -; d_gene: TRBD2; j_gene: TRBJ2-1; v_gene: TRBV4-1; CDR3nt: TGCGCCAGCAGCCAAGATCACCCTGGGCTAGCGGGCTACAATGAGCAGTTCTTC; CDR3aa: CASSQDHPGLAGYNEQFF
abundance: -; d_gene: -; j_gene: TRBJ1-2; v_gene: TRBV7-9; CDR3nt: TGTGCCAGCAGCCCTAGCCAGGGAAGGGGGAACTATGGCTACACCTTC; CDR3aa: CASSPSQGRGNYGYTF
abundance: -; d_gene: -; j_gene: TRBJ1-5; v_gene: TRBV14; CDR3nt: TGTGCCAGCAGCCAAGAAAAACCAGAGATCAGGGCTAGCAATCAGCCCCAGCATTTT; CDR3aa: CASSQEKPEIRASNQPQHF
abundance: -; d_gene: -; j_gene: TRBJ2-4; v_gene: TRBV7-2; CDR3nt: TGTGCCAGCAGCTTCTTTGACGGTTCGGGAAACATTCAGTACTTC; CDR3aa: CASSFFDGSGNIQYF
abundance: -; d_gene: -; j_gene: TRBJ2-5; v_gene: TRBV5-1; CDR3nt: TGCGCCAGCAGCTTGGGAGCCTCCGGGGAGACCCAGTACTTC; CDR3aa: CASSLGASGETQYF
abundance: -; d_gene: -; j_gene: TRBJ1-5; v_gene: TRBV24-1; CDR3nt: TGTGCCACCAGTTCGAGTTCGGGTAGCAATCAGCCCCAGCATTTT; CDR3aa: CATSSSSGSNQPQHF
abundance: -; d_gene: TRBD2; j_gene: TRBJ2-1; v_gene: TRBV4-1; CDR3nt: TGCGCCAGCAGCCAGAATCCGCTGGCTAGCGGGACGTACAATGAGCAGTTCTTC; CDR3aa: CASSQNPLASGTYNEQFF
abundance: -; d_gene: -; j_gene: TRBJ1-5; v_gene: TRBV21-1; CDR3nt: TGTGCCAGCAGCAAAGAGCAACAGAAACCTTATAGCAATCAGCCCCAGCATTTT; CDR3aa: CASSKEQQKPYSNQPQHF
abundance: once; d_gene: TRBD1; j_gene: TRBJ1-1; v_gene: TRBV28; CDR3nt: TGTGCCAGCAGTTTCCTCGGGACAGATCATGAAGCTTTCTTT; CDR3aa: CASSFLGTDHEAFF
abundance: -; d_gene: -; j_gene: TRBJ1-2; v_gene: TRBV10-3; CDR3nt: TGTGCCATCAGAGCGGACGAAGCGGGACGGATTCTCTATGGCTACACCTTC; CDR3aa: CAIRADEAGRILYGYTF
abundance: -; d_gene: -; j_gene: TRBJ1-2; v_gene: TRBV27; CDR3nt: TGTGCCAGCAGTTTAGGCCCGTGGGGGGAGTATGGCTACACCTTC; CDR3aa: CASSLGPWGEYGYTF
abundance: -; d_gene: -; j_gene: TRBJ1-5; v_gene: TRBV30; CDR3nt: TGTGCCTGGAGTGCCGCGGCTTACAATCAGCCCCAGCATTTT; CDR3aa: CAWSAAAYNQPQHF
abundance: -; d_gene: TRBD1; j_gene: TRBJ1-1; v_gene: TRBV2; CDR3nt: TGTGCCAGCAGTGGTCGGCAGGGGGGAGGATGGACTGAAGCTTTCTTT; CDR3aa: CASSGRQGGGWTEAFF
abundance: -; d_gene: -; j_gene: TRBJ1-6; v_gene: TRBV7-8; CDR3nt: TGTGCCAGCAGCTTAGTTCCGGTCTCCTATAATTCACCCCTCCACTTT; CDR3aa: CASSLVPVSYNSPLHF
abundance: once; d_gene: TRBD1; j_gene: TRBJ2-2; v_gene: TRBV6-5; CDR3nt: TGTGCCAGCAGACAGGGGGCAAGATCCGGGGAGCTGTTTTTT; CDR3aa: CASRQGARSGELFF
abundance: -; d_gene: TRBD2; j_gene: TRBJ2-3; v_gene: TRBV3-1/TRBV3-2; CDR3nt: TGTGCCACCACGGGACTAGGGGGTGGAGATACGCAGTATTTT; CDR3aa: CATTGLGGGDTQYF
abundance: -; d_gene: -; j_gene: TRBJ1-1; v_gene: TRBV5-1; CDR3nt: TGCGCCAGCAGCTTGGGCGACACTGAAGCTTTCTTT; CDR3aa: CASSLGDTEAFF
abundance: few; d_gene: -; j_gene: TRBJ1-1; v_gene: TRBV10-2; CDR3nt: TGCGCCAGCAGTTTGGGCAGCAACACTGAAGCTTTCTTT; CDR3aa: CASSLGSNTEAFF
abundance: once; d_gene: TRBD2; j_gene: TRBJ2-2; v_gene: TRBV5-1; CDR3nt: TGCGCCAGCGATGAAACCGGGACTAGCAACACCGGGGAGCTGTTTTTT; CDR3aa: CASDETGTSNTGELFF
abundance: -; d_gene: TRBD2; j_gene: TRBJ2-7; v_gene: TRBV19; CDR3nt: TGTGCCAGTAGTATACTAGCGGGTTCAGGCGAGCAGTACTTC; CDR3aa: CASSILAGSGEQYF
abundance: -; d_gene: -; j_gene: TRBJ1-1; v_gene: TRBV5-1; CDR3nt: TGCGCCAGCCAGAAGACTCTGCAACATGAAGCTTTCTTT; CDR3aa: CASQKTLQHEAFF
abundance: -; d_gene: TRBD2; j_gene: TRBJ2-1; v_gene: TRBV10-3; CDR3nt: TGTGCCATCAGTGACCTTATAGCGGGAGGGTCCTACAATGAGCAGTTCTTC; CDR3aa: CAISDLIAGGSYNEQFF
abundance: -; d_gene: -; j_gene: TRBJ1-5; v_gene: TRBV28; CDR3nt: TGTGCCAGCAGTCCAGTACAGGGTTACAATCAGCCCCAGCATTTT; CDR3aa: CASSPVQGYNQPQHF
abundance: -; d_gene: -; j_gene: TRBJ2-3; v_gene: TRBV7-6; CDR3nt: TGTGCCAGCAGCTTAGTATACACCTCTAGCACAGATACGCAGTATTTT; CDR3aa: CASSLVYTSSTDTQYF
abundance: -; d_gene: -; j_gene: TRBJ1-4; v_gene: TRBV5-1; CDR3nt: TGCGCCAGCAGCTTCGGCAGGGGACCCGCAACTAATGAAAAACTGTTTTTT; CDR3aa: CASSFGRGPATNEKLFF
abundance: -; d_gene: -; j_gene: TRBJ2-2; v_gene: TRBV6-2/TRBV6-3; CDR3nt: TGTGCCAGCAGTTACGGCAGGAACACCGGGGAGCTGTTTTTT; CDR3aa: CASSYGRNTGELFF
abundance: -; d_gene: -; j_gene: TRBJ2-7; v_gene: TRBV28; CDR3nt: TGTGCCAGCCTTCGGGACATTACCTACGAGCAGTACTTC; CDR3aa: CASLRDITYEQYF
abundance: -; d_gene: -; j_gene: TRBJ2-3; v_gene: TRBV5-1; CDR3nt: TGCGCCAGCAGCAAGGACTGGAACACAGATACGCAGTATTTT; CDR3aa: CASSKDWNTDTQYF
abundance: -; d_gene: TRBD1; j_gene: TRBJ2-5; v_gene: TRBV5-1; CDR3nt: TGCGCCAGCAGCTCGACAGGGGGCCGGGAGACCCAGTACTTC; CDR3aa: CASSSTGGRETQYF
abundance: -; d_gene: -; j_gene: TRBJ1-2; v_gene: TRBV3-1/TRBV3-2; CDR3nt: TGTGCCAGCAGCCCGGGACTGAGTACCTCTTTGGGTGGCTACACCTTC; CDR3aa: CASSPGLSTSLGGYTF
abundance: -; d_gene: -; j_gene: TRBJ2-7; v_gene: TRBV19; CDR3nt: TGTGCCAGTAGTATCACACATGGGCAGGGCTACGAGCAGTACTTC; CDR3aa: CASSITHGQGYEQYF
abundance: -; d_gene: -; j_gene: TRBJ2-5; v_gene: TRBV2; CDR3nt: TGTGCCAGCAGCATGACGGGGGTTGGGGGAGAGACCCAGTACTTC; CDR3aa: CASSMTGVGGETQYF
abundance: -; d_gene: TRBD1; j_gene: TRBJ1-1; v_gene: TRBV7-8; CDR3nt: TGTGCCAGCAGCGAAGGGGACAGGGGAGTCGCTGAAGCTTTCTTT; CDR3aa: CASSEGDRGVAEAFF
abundance: -; d_gene: TRBD1; j_gene: TRBJ2-7; v_gene: TRBV12-3/TRBV12-4; CDR3nt: TGTGCCAGCAGTTGGACAGGGGGCTACGAGCAGTACTTC; CDR3aa: CASSWTGGYEQYF